The next 18 T cell receptor beta chains were all read from a single sample in a study of shared clonotypes between healthy human individuals. Repertoires were generated with immunoSEQ multiplex PCR, while TCRdb's copy carries only in-frame clones and drops some. The sample carries about 1.1 million clones, 78% recorded once. Material: memory CD4+ T cells from PBMCs. Indicated subset: CD45RA-negative fraction. Receptors were obtained from a man younger than 35 in good health. Some clones in this sample may be carry-over from other donors' samples.

CDR3 DNA sequence: TGTGCCAGCAGCTTAGCGGACAGGGACTCCTACGAGCAGTACTTC. Translated: CASSLADRDSYEQYF. This chain uses TRBV11-3 with TRBJ2-7; 8 nucleotides agree with TRBD1. This CDR3 comprises 15 residues. V gave up 1 base and J gave up 0 bases; unmatched junction bases: 2. The germline V gene has CDR1 SGHNT and CDR2 YENEEA.

CDR3 loop: CASSPKSVTSGTNTGELFF. Written as DNA, the CDR3 is TGTGCCAGCAGCCCTAAGAGTGTGACTAGCGGAACGAACACCGGGGAGCTGTTTTTT. The chain combines TRBV7-2 with TRBJ2-2; 9 bases match TRBD2. With 5 bases clipped from V and 0 bases from J, the junction kept 13 bases outside the gene matches. The CDR3 totals 19 residues. Germline CDR1 is SGHTA and CDR2 is FQGNSA.

V gene TRBV5-1 combines with J gene TRBJ2-5; 8 bases line up with TRBD2. The ends lost 0 bases at V and 5 bases at J; junction bases unmatched: 6. This CDR3 has 15 amino acids. Germline V gene data show CDR1 as SGHRS and CDR2 as YFSETQ. The CDR3 sequence is CASSLEGLAWETQYF. CDR3 nucleotide sequence: TGCGCCAGCAGCTTGGAAGGACTAGCTTGGGAGACCCAGTACTTC.

The chain carries TRBV19 and TRBJ1-2; D is unresolved. Germline V gene data show CDR1 as LNHDA and CDR2 as SQIVND (reference sequence). This CDR3 contains 12 residues. Deletions cut 3 bases from V and 8 bases from J, with 10 bases between. Here the CDR3 reads CASSMRGWGYTF. For the CDR3, the DNA is TGTGCCAGTAGTATGCGCGGTTGGGGCTACACCTTC.

The genes are TRBV18 and TRBJ1-1; 8 nucleotides line up with TRBD1. The length of the CDR3 is 15 residues. Looked up from germline, CDR1 is KGHSH and CDR2 is LQKENI. The J segment lost 5 bases and the V segment lost 2 bases, leaving 7 bases of the junction unmatched. The CDR3 nucleotides read TGTGCCAGCTCACCATCACAGGGGGAGAGAACTGAAGCTTTCTTT. It yields the protein CASSPSQGERTEAFF.

As concerns this clone: In the same sample, other DNA sequences code for this CDR3. J is TRBJ2-7 and V is TRBV28; D is undetermined. CDR3 length equals 12 residues. Germline lookup yields CDR1 MDHEN and CDR2 SYDVKM. V lost 6 bases, J lost 0 bases, and 6 bases lay in between. The CDR3 coding sequence is TGTGCCAGCAGGTCAAGCTCCTACGAGCAGTACTTC. Translating it yields CASRSSSYEQYF.

This clone was observed many times. One junction end does not reproduce the germline sequence, and a read error may be involved. This chain links TRBV28 with TRBJ2-7; D not resolved. Germline V gene sequence: CDR1 MDHEN, CDR2 SYDVKM. The CDR3 has 13 residues. The CDR3 coding sequence is TGTGCCAGCCGTTTAGGGCCCACCTACGAGCAGTACTTC. Its protein is CASRLGPTYEQYF.

This clone was observed at least ten times. The chain uses TRBV28 and TRBJ1-1; D is unresolved. Germline CDR1 MDHEN, CDR2 SYDVKM. V lost 2 bases, J lost 10 bases, and 11 bases lay in between. The CDR3 runs 12 residues. The CDR3 DNA reads as TGTGCCAGCAGTTTAATTTTCGGGGTAGCTTTCTTT. It yields the protein CASSLIFGVAFF.

The V and J genes are TRBV6-5 and TRBJ1-2; possible D gene TRBD1, 5 bases. The CDR3 extends over 11 amino acids. Deletions cut 8 bases from V and 4 bases from J, with 8 bases between. Germline values: CDR1 MNHEY, CDR2 SVGAGI. The CDR3 nucleotides read TGTGCCAGCGGGGACCTCTATGGCTACACCTTC. It specifies CASGDLYGYTF.

This rearrangement joins TRBV28 to TRBJ1-2; D is perhaps TRBD1 (5 bases). This CDR3 is 16 amino acids long. CDR1 MDHEN and CDR2 SYDVKM come from the germline V gene. V gave up 3 bases and J gave up 4 bases, with 18 bases separating them. CDR3 region: CASSFISTGGTYGYTF. The CDR3 nucleotides are TGTGCCAGCAGTTTTATCTCGACGGGGGGGACCTATGGCTACACCTTC.

This chain connects TRBV18 to TRBJ1-2; 9 positions agree with TRBD1. This CDR3 contains 14 residues. The germline V gene has CDR1 KGHSH and CDR2 LQKENI. J lost 7 bases, V lost 3 bases, and 6 bases had no gene match. DNA for the CDR3: TGTGCCAGCTCACCGGGACAGGGAACGGGTGGCTACACCTTC. Encoded protein: CASSPGQGTGGYTF.

This chain links TRBV18 with TRBJ2-3; D remains unclear. V was trimmed by 3 bases and J by 6 bases, leaving 10 bases between them. CDR1 is KGHSH, CDR2 LQKENI, per germline. The CDR3 loop spans 13 amino acids. The CDR3: CASSPGLEDTQYF. The DNA for the CDR3 is TGTGCCAGCTCACCTGGTTTGGAGGATACGCAGTATTTT.

This chain connects TRBV19 to TRBJ2-1; 10 nucleotides line up with TRBD1. The germline V gene has CDR1 LNHDA and CDR2 SQIVND (reference sequence). J lost 6 bases, V lost 3 bases, and 8 bases had no gene match. This CDR3 comprises 16 residues. The CDR3: CASSIYGTGDGNEQFF. CDR3 coding DNA: TGTGCCAGTAGTATTTATGGGACAGGGGACGGCAATGAGCAGTTCTTC.

The table lists this clone with a few counts. DNA for the CDR3: TGCAGCGTTCACGGACAGTGGAACACTGAAGCTTTCTTT. Translated: CSVHGQWNTEAFF. The genes are TRBV29-1 and TRBJ1-1; D perhaps matches TRBD1 (6 bases). This CDR3 has 13 amino acids. Trimming cost V 5 bases and J 1 base, with 11 bases left between them. Germline V gene lookup returns CDR1 SQVTM and CDR2 ANQGSEA.

This clone has just a few counts. The rearrangement joins TRBV4-3 to TRBJ2-5; D ambiguous. The DNA end favors TRBJ2-7, so the J call may be wrong. This CDR3 is built from 14 residues. Germline V gene lookup returns CDR1 LGHNA and CDR2 YSLEER. The DNA of the CDR3 is TGCGCCAGCAGCCCCACGATTTACTCCTACGAGCAGTACTTC. This gives the protein CASSPTIYSYEQYF.

J is TRBJ1-2 and V is TRBV28; 9 bases agree with TRBD1. CDR1 is MDHEN and CDR2 is SYDVKM in the germline V gene. This CDR3 is built from 17 residues. Trimming removed 8 bases from V and 4 bases from J; junction bases left unmatched: 17. The CDR3 DNA follows: TGTGCCAGCTTGGGCCCGGGACAGGGAGCCTCTAGCTATGGCTACACCTTC. Translated: CASLGPGQGASSYGYTF.

J is TRBJ1-1 and V is TRBV7-9; D gene unclear. Germline V gene sequence: CDR1 SEHNR, CDR2 FQNEAQ (reference sequence). The CDR3 has 15 residues. V shed 7 bases and J shed 3 bases, with 18 bases lying between them. The CDR3: CASTIRRAQDTEAFF. CDR3 DNA sequence: TGTGCCAGCACTATTAGGAGGGCCCAGGACACTGAAGCTTTCTTT.

J is TRBJ1-5 and V is TRBV21-1; the table names TRBD1, a call not compared with the DNA. TRBV21-1 is a pseudogene. The CDR3 totals 16 residues. The CDR3 is CASSKEGRKGNQPQHF. For the CDR3, the DNA is TGTGCCAGCAGCAAAGAGGGCAGGAAGGGGAATCAGCCCCAGCATTTT.